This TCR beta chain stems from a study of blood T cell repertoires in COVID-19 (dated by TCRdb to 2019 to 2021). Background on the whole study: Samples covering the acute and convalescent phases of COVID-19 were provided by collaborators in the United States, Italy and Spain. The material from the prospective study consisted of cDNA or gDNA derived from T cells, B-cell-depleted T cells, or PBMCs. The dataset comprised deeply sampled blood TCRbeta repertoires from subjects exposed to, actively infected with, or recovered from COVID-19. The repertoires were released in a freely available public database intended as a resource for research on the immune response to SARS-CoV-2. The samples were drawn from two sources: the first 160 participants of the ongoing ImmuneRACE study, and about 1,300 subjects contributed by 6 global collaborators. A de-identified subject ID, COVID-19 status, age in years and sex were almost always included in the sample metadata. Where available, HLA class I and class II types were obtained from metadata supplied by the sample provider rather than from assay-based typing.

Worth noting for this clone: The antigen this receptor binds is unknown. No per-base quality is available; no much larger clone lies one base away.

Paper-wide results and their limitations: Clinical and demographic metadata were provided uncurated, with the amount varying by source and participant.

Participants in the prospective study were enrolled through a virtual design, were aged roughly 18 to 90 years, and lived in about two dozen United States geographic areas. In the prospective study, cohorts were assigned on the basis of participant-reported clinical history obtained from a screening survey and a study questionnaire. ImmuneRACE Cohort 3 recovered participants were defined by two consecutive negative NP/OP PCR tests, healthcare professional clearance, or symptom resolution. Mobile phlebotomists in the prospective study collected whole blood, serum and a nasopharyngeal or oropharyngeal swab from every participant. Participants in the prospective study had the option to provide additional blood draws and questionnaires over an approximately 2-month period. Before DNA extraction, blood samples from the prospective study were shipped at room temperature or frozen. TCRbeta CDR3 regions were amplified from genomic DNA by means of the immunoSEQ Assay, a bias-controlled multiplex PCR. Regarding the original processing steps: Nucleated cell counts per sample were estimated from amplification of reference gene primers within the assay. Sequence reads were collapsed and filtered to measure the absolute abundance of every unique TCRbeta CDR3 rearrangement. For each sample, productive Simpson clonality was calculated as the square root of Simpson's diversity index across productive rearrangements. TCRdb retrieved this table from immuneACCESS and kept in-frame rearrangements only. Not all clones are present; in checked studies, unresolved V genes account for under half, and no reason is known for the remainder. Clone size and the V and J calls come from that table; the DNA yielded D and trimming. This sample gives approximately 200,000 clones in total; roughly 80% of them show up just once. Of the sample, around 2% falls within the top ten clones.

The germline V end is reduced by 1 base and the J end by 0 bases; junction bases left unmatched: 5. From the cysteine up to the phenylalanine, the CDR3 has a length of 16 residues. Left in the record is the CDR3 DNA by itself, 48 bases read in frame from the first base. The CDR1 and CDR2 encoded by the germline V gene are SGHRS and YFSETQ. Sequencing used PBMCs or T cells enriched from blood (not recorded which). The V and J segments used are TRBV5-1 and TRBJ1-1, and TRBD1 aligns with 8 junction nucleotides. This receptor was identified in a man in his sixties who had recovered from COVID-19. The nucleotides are TGCGCCAGCAGCTTGCAGGGGGCAACTTTGAACACTGAAGCTTTCTTT. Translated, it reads CASSLQGATLNTEAFF.